These 14 T cell receptor beta chains were sequenced from one sample in a study of T cell responses to AZD1222 COVID-19 vaccine. The data were produced by immunoSEQ multiplex PCR, yet TCRdb's version contains in-frame clones alone and is incomplete. Of 150,000 to 160,000 clones listed, roughly 90% are singletons. Sequences were derived from peripheral blood, sampled 28 days after the second AZD1222 dose. These receptors all stem from an adult who received the AZD1222 COVID-19 vaccine.

The genes are TRBV28 and TRBJ1-6, with 7 bases that match TRBD1. The length of the CDR3 is 14 residues. V lost 4 bases to trimming and J lost 7 bases; unmatched junction nucleotides: 4. CDR1 and CDR2 (germline): MDHEN, SYDVKM. CDR3 region: CASSSGTENSPLHF. DNA of the CDR3: TGTGCCAGCAGTTCGGGGACAGAAAATTCACCCCTCCACTTT.

The J gene is TRBJ1-2, the V gene TRBV6-5, with D unresolved. This CDR3 is 13 amino acids long. V was pared by 5 bases and J by 6 bases, with 13 bases between. In germline, CDR1 is MNHEY, CDR2 SVGAGI. The CDR3 here is CASSRRSDNGYTF. For the CDR3, the DNA is TGTGCCAGCAGTCGCAGGTCAGATAATGGCTACACCTTC.

The sample holds one count of this clone. This sequence joins TRBV5-4 and TRBJ1-2; D is ambiguous. CDR3 length: 15 amino acids. Trimming removed 0 bases at V and 4 bases at J, with 13 bases between. Germline CDR1 reads SGHNT; CDR2 reads YYREEE (reference sequence). The CDR3 spells CASSLAAGRSYGYTF. The CDR3 DNA is TGTGCCAGCAGCTTGGCCGCGGGAAGGAGCTATGGCTACACCTTC. Full variable domain (rest looked up from reference TRBV5-4 and TRBJ1-2): ETGVTQSPTHLIKTRGQQVTLRCSSQSGHNTVSWYQQALGQGPQFIFQYYREEENGRGNFPPRFSGLQFPNYSSELNVNALELDDSALYLCASSLAAGRSYGYTFGSGTRLTVV.

V gene TRBV5-1 combines with J gene TRBJ2-2; 9 bases are shared with TRBD2. The germline V gene encodes CDR1 SGHRS and CDR2 YFSETQ. This CDR3 region has 18 residues. With V trimmed by 0 bases and J by 4 bases, 10 bases remained unmatched. In DNA, the CDR3 is TGCGCCAGCAGCTTGGCGGTAGCGGGAGCGGTTCGCACCGGGGAGCTGTTTTTT. It codes for CASSLAVAGAVRTGELFF. Full variable domain (remainder filled in from reference TRBV5-1 and TRBJ2-2): KAGVTQTPRYLIKTRGQQVTLSCSPISGHRSVSWYQQTPGQGLQFLFEYFSETQRNKGNFPGRFSGRQFSNSRSEMNVSTLELGDSALYLCASSLAVAGAVRTGELFFGEGSRLTVL.

This clone was detected only a few times. The chain carries TRBV6-2 or TRBV6-3 and TRBJ2-3; 10 nucleotides agree with TRBD2. CDR1 is MNHEY, CDR2 SVGEGT, per germline. The CDR3 spans 17 residues. The ends lost 4 bases at V and 1 base at J; junction bases unmatched: 8. CDR3 sequence reads: CASSFRFLAGGTDTQYF. The CDR3 coding sequence is TGTGCCAGCAGTTTCCGATTTCTAGCGGGGGGCACAGATACGCAGTATTTT.

V and J are TRBV18 and TRBJ1-2; D call uncertain. This CDR3 comprises 14 residues. Germline V gives CDR1 KGHSH, CDR2 LQKENI. V lost 6 bases to trimming and J lost 0 bases, with 11 bases between them. CDR3 residues: CASSPLTANYGYTF. CDR3 in DNA: TGTGCCAGCTCCCCGCTAACCGCTAACTATGGCTACACCTTC.

As DNA, the CDR3 is TGTGCCAGCAGCGTCTCGACCGGGGGTAGCACAGATACGCAGTATTTT. The encoded protein is CASSVSTGGSTDTQYF. The rearrangement uses TRBV9 and TRBJ2-3; possibly TRBD2 for D (6 bases). CDR1 is SGDLS and CDR2 is YYNGEE in the germline V gene. V was trimmed by 2 bases and J by 0 bases, leaving 13 bases between them. The CDR3 is made up of 16 amino acids. Full variable domain (outside the CDR3, taken from reference TRBV9 and TRBJ2-3): DSGVTQTPKHLITATGQRVTLRCSPRSGDLSVYWYQQSLDQGLQFLIQYYNGEERAKGNILERFSAQQFPDLHSELNLSSLELGDSALYFCASSVSTGGSTDTQYFGPGTRLTVL.

The chain carries TRBV3-1 (or the pseudogene TRBV3-2) and TRBJ2-3; 12 bases map to TRBD2. Per germline, CDR1 LGHDT and CDR2 YNNKEL (reference sequence). The CDR3 extends over 18 amino acids. Trimming cost V 4 bases and J 1 base; bases outside gene matches: 9. The chain's CDR3 is CASSPPSRLAGGTDTQYF. The CDR3 coding sequence is TGTGCCAGCAGCCCCCCATCCCGACTAGCGGGGGGCACAGATACGCAGTATTTT.

The chain has TRBV5-5 and TRBJ1-6; TRBD1 agrees at 7 bases. The J segment lost 4 bases and the V segment lost 4 bases, leaving 2 bases of the junction unmatched. The CDR3 loop spans 14 amino acids. From germline, CDR1 is SGHKS and CDR2 YYEKEE (reference sequence). This CDR3 reads CASSAGQYNSPLHF. The DNA of the CDR3 is TGTGCCAGCAGCGCGGGACAGTATAATTCACCCCTCCACTTT. The whole variable domain, filled in from reference TRBV5-5 and TRBJ1-6, reads DAGVTQSPTHLIKTRGQQVTLRCSPISGHKSVSWYQQVLGQGPQFIFQYYEKEERGRGNFPDRFSARQFPNYSSELNVNALLLGDSALYLCASSAGQYNSPLHFGNGTRLTVT.

This clone came up a few times. The same CDR3 is also encoded by other DNA sequences in this sample. The V gene is TRBV14, the J gene TRBJ1-6, with D unclear. V was trimmed by 1 base and J by 7 bases, leaving 8 bases between them. Germline CDR1 is SGHDN and CDR2 is FVKESK. The CDR3 extends over 14 amino acids. CDR3 bases: TGTGCCAGCAGCCAAGGGCGGTTAAATTCACCCCTCCACTTT. This translates into CASSQGRLNSPLHF. Complete variable domain (other parts from reference TRBV14 and TRBJ1-6): EAGVTQFPSHSVIEKGQTVTLRCDPISGHDNLYWYRRVMGKEIKFLLHFVKESKQDESGMPNNRFLAERTGGTYSTLKVQPAELEDSGVYFCASSQGRLNSPLHFGNGTRLTVT.

The chain carries TRBV27 and TRBJ1-4; a weak D match, TRBD1 (5 bases). This CDR3 spans 14 amino acids. Germline V gives CDR1 MNHEY, CDR2 SMNVEV (reference sequence). The ends were cut back, 3 bases at V and 4 bases at J, with 9 bases in the middle. The CDR3 DNA follows: TGTGCCAGCAGTTTTGGGGGTTTTAATGAAAAACTGTTTTTT. Translation gives CASSFGGFNEKLFF.

For this clone: Germline is not matched at one junction end, which may reflect a read error. V and J are TRBV5-6 and TRBJ1-4; TRBD1 is a possible D gene (5 bases). Germline V gene lookup returns CDR1 SGHDT and CDR2 YYEEEE. The length of the CDR3 is 16 residues. CDR3 sequence: CASSLGIGGNAEKLFF. The CDR3, as DNA: TGTGCCAGCAGTTTGGGGATCGGGGGGAACGCTGAAAAACTGTTTTTT. Drawing the rest from reference TRBV5-6 and TRBJ1-4, the complete variable domain is DAGVTQSPTHLIKTRGQQVTLRCSPKSGHDTVSWYQQALGQGPQFIFQYYEEEERQRGNFPDRFSGHQFPNYSSELNVNALLLGDSALYLCASSLGIGGNAEKLFFGSGTQLSVL.

This clone was found a few times. The V gene is TRBV9, the J gene TRBJ2-1; either TRBD1 or TRBD2 may supply D (6 bases each). Germline V gene data show CDR1 as SGDLS and CDR2 as YYNGEE. V lost 1 base to trimming and J lost 9 bases, with 14 bases between them. The CDR3 covers 14 residues. The DNA for the CDR3 is TGTGCCAGCAGCGTATTAGGAGGGGGACTTGAGCAGTTCTTC. Amino acid sequence: CASSVLGGGLEQFF.

V is TRBV9 and J is TRBJ2-7; D is uncertain. CDR1 and CDR2 (germline): SGDLS, YYNGEE. CDR3 size: 16 residues. V lost 2 bases and J lost 2, with 17 bases in between. The CDR3 loop reads CASSVPSQSPTYEQYF. CDR3 DNA: TGTGCCAGCAGCGTCCCCTCACAGTCTCCCACCTACGAGCAGTACTTC. The full variable domain, completed using reference TRBV9 and TRBJ2-7, is DSGVTQTPKHLITATGQRVTLRCSPRSGDLSVYWYQQSLDQGLQFLIQYYNGEERAKGNILERFSAQQFPDLHSELNLSSLELGDSALYFCASSVPSQSPTYEQYFGPGTRLTVT.